Each of the 20 T cell receptor beta chains below was sequenced from the same sample in a study of PD-1 blockade in classical Hodgkin lymphoma. Each and every patient relapsed after autologous stem cell transplantation, and patients got differing brentuximab vedotin exposure. Libraries were prepared by immunoSEQ multiplex PCR; TCRdb keeps only in-frame clonotypes and omits some of them. Of about 110,000 clones in the sample, roughly nine tenths were seen once. This specimen was peripheral blood mononuclear cells (PBMCs), taken before the second cycle of nivolumab. The receptors shown here come from a human donor with classical Hodgkin lymphoma.

The CDR3 reads CASQRSGPTDTQYF. CDR3 DNA sequence: TGTGCCAGCCAACGTAGCGGTCCCACAGATACGCAGTATTTT. The V gene is TRBV7-2, the J gene TRBJ2-3; a weak D match, TRBD2 (6 bases). V shed 8 bases and J shed 2 bases, with 14 bases lying between them. Germline V lookup: CDR1 SGHTA, CDR2 FQGNSA. CDR3 length equals 14 residues.

The genes are TRBV6-5 and TRBJ2-7; D is unresolved. CDR1 is MNHEY, CDR2 SVGAGI, per germline. The CDR3 length is 12 residues. Deletions cut 2 bases from V and 4 bases from J, with 6 bases between. CDR3 nucleotides: TGTGCCAGCAGTTACGATGGTTACGAGCAGTACTTC. It translates to CASSYDGYEQYF.

The chain couples TRBV7-2 to TRBJ2-1; D is perhaps TRBD1 or TRBD2 (5 bases each). Trimming stripped 5 bases from V and 1 base from J, with 18 bases between. Germline values: CDR1 SGHTA, CDR2 FQGNSA. The CDR3 loop spans 17 amino acids. This CDR3 is CASSPLDSWGSYNEQFF. The CDR3 nucleotides are TGTGCCAGCAGCCCCCTAGATTCGTGGGGGTCCTACAATGAGCAGTTCTTC.

The CDR3 region is CASSLVGRGLGNTIYF. In nucleotides, the CDR3 is TGTGCCAGCAGCTTGGTCGGCAGGGGCCTCGGAAACACCATATATTTT. The genes are TRBV7-8 and TRBJ1-3, with a weak D call TRBD1 (6 bases). This CDR3 comprises 16 residues. Trimming stripped 3 bases from V and 4 bases from J, with 16 bases between. Germline lookup yields CDR1 SGHVS and CDR2 FQNEAQ. The whole variable domain, remainder taken from reference TRBV7-8 and TRBJ1-3, is GAGVSQSPRYKVAKRGQDVALRCDPISGHVSLFWYQQALGQGPEFLTYFQNEAQLDKSGLPSDRFFAERPEGSVSTLKIQRTQQEDSAVYLCASSLVGRGLGNTIYFGEGSWLTVV.

V usage is TRBV28 and J usage is TRBJ1-4, with 11 nucleotides matching TRBD1. Looked up from germline, CDR1 is MDHEN and CDR2 is SYDVKM. J gave up 3 bases and V 6 bases, and 12 bases lay outside the gene matches. The CDR3 runs 18 residues. CDR3 loop: CASSFWTGGEEANEKLFF. The CDR3 DNA sequence: TGTGCCAGCAGCTTTTGGACAGGGGGCGAAGAAGCTAATGAAAAACTGTTTTTT. The whole variable domain, filled in from reference TRBV28 and TRBJ1-4, reads DVKVTQSSRYLVKRTGEKVFLECVQDMDHENMFWYRQDPGLGLRLIYFSYDVKMKEKGDIPEGYSVSREKKERFSLILESASTNQTSMYLCASSFWTGGEEANEKLFFGSGTQLSVL.

The genes are TRBV6-5 and TRBJ1-1; D not certain. Germline V gene lookup returns CDR1 MNHEY and CDR2 SVGAGI. This CDR3 comprises 14 residues. The V gene lost 5 bases and the J gene lost 3 bases, with 13 bases spanning the gap. Here the CDR3 DNA reads TGTGCCAGCAGTCGAACACCCATGTACACTGAAGCTTTCTTT. It translates to CASSRTPMYTEAFF.

The chain recombines TRBV7-6 with TRBJ2-5; D tentatively reads TRBD1 or TRBD2 (5 bases each). The CDR3 is made up of 15 amino acids. Deletions cut 5 bases from V and 1 base from J, with 14 bases between. Germline CDR1 and CDR2: SGHVS and FNYEAQ. The CDR3 is CASSHSWGFQETQYF. The CDR3 DNA reads as TGTGCCAGCAGCCACAGCTGGGGGTTCCAAGAGACCCAGTACTTC.

The V call is TRBV19, the J call TRBJ1-5, with a weak D call TRBD1 (6 bases). V lost 7 bases and J lost 4, with 17 bases in between. There are 15 residues in the CDR3. In germline, CDR1 is LNHDA, CDR2 SQIVND (reference sequence). In DNA, the CDR3 is TGTGCCAGTACCCCAAGTGGGGGGCTAAATCAGCCCCAGCATTTT. Protein product: CASTPSGGLNQPQHF.

This chain connects TRBV7-2 to TRBJ1-1, with TRBD1 as a possible D gene (6 bases). Germline values: CDR1 SGHTA, CDR2 FQGNSA. This CDR3 has 15 residues. Between the trimmed V and J ends, which lost 5 bases and 0 bases, there was a span of 13 bases. In DNA, the CDR3 is TGTGCCAGCAGCCCGACGACAGGTATGAACACTGAAGCTTTCTTT. This encodes CASSPTTGMNTEAFF.

The rearrangement links TRBV11-2 to TRBJ2-5, with D possibly being TRBD2 (6 bases). Germline values: CDR1 SGHAT, CDR2 FQNNGV. Trimming stripped 6 bases from V and 1 base from J, with 12 bases between. The length of the CDR3 is 14 residues. This CDR3 is CASRSFSGQETQYF. The CDR3 DNA reads TGTGCCAGCAGGAGTTTTAGCGGCCAAGAGACCCAGTACTTC.

In this sample, this clone turned up once. This chain links TRBV18 with TRBJ1-3; 7 nucleotides line up with TRBD1. Germline CDR1 reads KGHSH; CDR2 reads LQKENI. Trimming at V came to 2 bases and at J to 1 base, leaving 8 bases not matched to a gene. This CDR3 comprises 17 residues. The CDR3 sequence: CASSPLVTGASGNTIYF. Here the CDR3 DNA reads TGTGCCAGCTCACCATTGGTCACAGGGGCGTCTGGAAACACCATATATTTT.

This clone came up a few times. This chain links TRBV2 with TRBJ2-1; D unclear. Germline values: CDR1 SNHLY, CDR2 FYNNEI. V lost 4 bases to trimming and J lost 10 bases, with 11 bases between them. The CDR3 spans 12 residues. The CDR3 DNA reads TGTGCCAGCAGTGTGTTTGGCGACGAGCAGTTCTTC. This gives the protein CASSVFGDEQFF. Complete variable domain (other parts from reference TRBV2 and TRBJ2-1): EPEVTQTPSHQVTQMGQEVILRCVPISNHLYFYWYRQILGQKVEFLVSFYNNEISEKSEIFDDQFSVERPDGSNFTLKIRSTKLEDSAMYFCASSVFGDEQFFGPGTRLTVL.

As to this clone: Within the sample, other DNA sequences also encode this same CDR3. The chain couples TRBV6-5 to TRBJ2-7; the D gene is possibly TRBD2 (5 bases). Trimming shortened V by 5 bases and J by 4 bases, and 9 bases separated the two germline ends. Germline lookup yields CDR1 MNHEY and CDR2 SVGAGI. The CDR3 is made up of 12 amino acids. The CDR3 DNA sequence: TGTGCCAGCAGTACCCGGGGATACGAGCAGTACTTC. Its protein is CASSTRGYEQYF.

The chain combines TRBV10-1 with TRBJ2-3, with unresolved D. The V end was cut by 8 bases, the J end by 3 bases, with 12 bases between. The germline CDR1 and CDR2 sequences are WNHNN and SYGVQD (reference sequence). The CDR3 runs to 13 residues. CDR3 loop: CASRGVLTDTQYF. The CDR3, as DNA: TGCGCCAGCCGTGGGGTCTTGACAGATACGCAGTATTTT.

The chain uses TRBV29-1 and TRBJ2-7; possible D gene TRBD2, 5 bases. CDR1 is SQVTM, CDR2 ANQGSEA, per germline. CDR3 length equals 13 residues. Trimming took off 1 base at V and 7 bases at J, with 14 bases between the two ends. The CDR3 coding sequence is TGCAGCGTTGAAGGTGAGCGGAGAGGGGAGCAGTACTTC. Amino acid sequence: CSVEGERRGEQYF.

This chain connects TRBV6-1 to TRBJ2-1, with D uncertain. Germline V gives CDR1 MNHNS, CDR2 SASEGT. V was shortened by 10 bases and J by 7 bases, with 17 bases between the two germline ends. This CDR3 region has 13 residues. The CDR3 bases are TGTGCCACCGCCCTTCGACCCGGGAATGAGCAGTTCTTC. Translating it yields CATALRPGNEQFF.

The rearrangement links TRBV19 to TRBJ2-7, with TRBD2 identical over 10 bases. Per germline, CDR1 LNHDA and CDR2 SQIVND (reference sequence). CDR3 length: 16 residues. With 9 bases clipped from V and 5 bases from J, the junction kept 16 bases outside the gene matches. Here the CDR3 reads CASSQREGLGLDEQYF. The CDR3 DNA sequence: TGTGCCAGCTCTCAGCGGGAGGGCCTCGGTTTGGACGAGCAGTACTTC.

The gene calls are TRBV28 and TRBJ1-2; 9 bases align to TRBD1. The V and J ends lost 3 bases and 3 bases, in that order; junction bases with no gene match: 8. The germline CDR1 and CDR2 sequences are MDHEN and SYDVKM. The CDR3 runs to 16 residues. This chain's CDR3 is CASSLAGTGNDYGYTF. The CDR3 nucleotides are TGTGCCAGCAGTTTGGCCGGGACAGGGAACGACTATGGCTACACCTTC.

The J gene is TRBJ2-7, the V gene TRBV27; D is unclear. CDR3 length: 15 amino acids. CDR1 is MNHEY, CDR2 SMNVEV, per germline (reference sequence). Deletions cut 0 bases from V and 0 bases from J, with 9 bases between. The CDR3 nucleotides read TGTGCCAGCAGTTTATCTGCCCTTTCCTCCTACGAGCAGTACTTC. This translates into CASSLSALSSYEQYF.

CDR3 amino acids: CASSPAGSYNEQFF. The CDR3 region has the DNA TGTGCCAGTAGTCCGGCGGGGTCCTACAATGAGCAGTTCTTC. The V and J genes are TRBV19 and TRBJ2-1, with D possibly matching TRBD2 (6 bases). This CDR3 spans 14 amino acids. Trimming pared 5 bases from V and 1 base from J, leaving 9 bases between. Germline loops: CDR1 LNHDA, CDR2 SQIVND (reference sequence).